The 24 T cell receptor beta chains in this list originate from one sample, sequenced in a study of human T cells and chemical hapten exposure. As to time point: patch test 2, 6 weeks after DPC sensitization. Indicated treatment: therapeutic diphenylcyclopropenone sensitization with weekly scalp DPC. Each CDR3 protein gets one entry after TCRdb re-called the RACE reads with MiXCR. The sample contains about 140,000 distinct CDR3 sequences, about 12% of which appear only once. The sample in question was whole blood, obtained in connection with sensitization to the hapten diphenylcyclopropenone (DPC). The receptor source for this set is a woman aged 50 to 65 with alopecia areata. Some clones in this sample may be carry-over from other donors' samples.

The V gene is TRBV29-1, the J gene TRBJ2-3; TRBD1 agrees at 7 bases. Germline V gene sequence: CDR1 SQVTM, CDR2 ANQGSEA. The CDR3 sequence is 12 residues long. J was trimmed by 4 bases and V by 8 bases; bases with no gene match: 6. The CDR3 is CSTRQGADTQYF. As DNA, the CDR3 is TGCAGCACTCGCCAGGGGGCAGATACGCAGTATTTT.

The V call is TRBV12-3 or TRBV12-4, the J call TRBJ2-1; 8 bases map to TRBD1. CDR3 length: 15 residues. V gave up 4 bases and J gave up 9 bases; unmatched junction bases: 11. CDR3 protein: CASSYKRTGTTEQFF. The DNA of the CDR3 is TGTGCCAGCAGTTATAAAAGGACAGGGACGACTGAGCAGTTCTTC.

This clonotype was seen only a few times. J is TRBJ1-6 and V is TRBV6-6, with D possibly TRBD1 on 6 matching bases. CDR1 and CDR2 from the germline V gene are MNHNY and SVGAGI (reference sequence). V lost 2 bases to trimming and J lost 5 bases, with 10 bases between them. The CDR3 spans 15 residues. The CDR3 region is CASSYGTTHNSPLHF. DNA for the CDR3: TGTGCCAGCAGTTACGGGACAACCCATAATTCACCCCTCCACTTT.

This clonotype was picked up a small number of times. The CDR3: CASSQVSDNQPQHF. CDR3 sequence (DNA): TGTGCCAGCAGCCAAGTTAGCGACAATCAGCCCCAGCATTTT. V gene TRBV3-1 combines with J gene TRBJ1-5; no clear D gene. The CDR3 sequence is 14 residues long. The germline V gene has CDR1 LGHDT and CDR2 YNNKEL (reference sequence). V was shortened by 1 base and J by 3 bases, with 7 bases between the two germline ends.

The chain links TRBV20-1 to TRBJ2-1, with D possibly called TRBD1 or TRBD2 (6 bases each). Looked up from germline, CDR1 is DFQATT and CDR2 is SNEGSKA (reference sequence). This CDR3 has 15 amino acids. Trimming cost V 4 bases and J 1 base, with 14 bases left between them. The CDR3 reads CSATPGGWSYNEQFF. The CDR3 nucleotides are TGCAGTGCTACCCCCGGGGGCTGGTCCTACAATGAGCAGTTCTTC.

This clonotype was counted ten times or more. This chain joins TRBV7-8 and TRBJ1-6; no firm D call. The CDR3 loop spans 13 amino acids. CDR1 and CDR2 (germline): SGHVS, FQNEAQ. Between the trimmed V and J ends, which lost 1 base and 8 bases, there was a span of 6 bases. The CDR3 DNA is TGTGCCAGCAGCTTAGGGCTGCATTCACCCCTCCACTTT. Translation gives CASSLGLHSPLHF. Variable domain in full (rest from reference TRBV7-8 and TRBJ1-6): GAGVSQSPRYKVAKRGQDVALRCDPISGHVSLFWYQQALGQGPEFLTYFQNEAQLDKSGLPSDRFFAERPEGSVSTLKIQRTQQEDSAVYLCASSLGLHSPLHFGNGTRLTVT.

The genes are TRBV6-2 or TRBV6-3 and TRBJ1-1, with D perhaps TRBD1 (6 bases). The CDR3 spans 14 residues. Germline CDR1 and CDR2: MNHEY and SVGEGT. V was trimmed by 8 bases and J by 6 bases, leaving 19 bases between them. As DNA, the CDR3 is TGTGCCAGCGCGCCTGCAGGGGTGGTCGCTGAAGCTTTCTTT. This translates into CASAPAGVVAEAFF.

The rearrangement uses TRBV20-1 and TRBJ2-3; TRBD2 agrees at 7 bases. CDR1 and CDR2 (germline): DFQATT, SNEGSKA (reference sequence). The V and J ends lost 4 bases and 3 bases, in that order; junction bases with no gene match: 10. This CDR3 has 15 amino acids. The CDR3 bases are TGCAGTGCTAAGGCGGGAGCATTTAAAACAGATACGCAGTATTTT. Translating gives CSAKAGAFKTDTQYF.

This clonotype came up a few times. The gene calls are TRBV25-1 and TRBJ2-1; 7 positions agree with TRBD2. CDR3 length: 15 amino acids. In germline, CDR1 is MGHDK, CDR2 SYGVNS. Trimming cost V 5 bases and J 0 bases; bases outside gene matches: 4. Here the CDR3 reads CASSSSGLSYNEQFF. The CDR3 DNA sequence: TGTGCCAGCAGTTCTAGCGGCCTCTCCTACAATGAGCAGTTCTTC.

This clonotype has a handful of counts. The rearrangement joins TRBV4-2 to TRBJ2-3; D unclear. CDR1 and CDR2 from the germline V gene are LGHNA and YNFKEQ. V dropped 0 bases and J dropped 2 bases, with 12 bases sitting between them. CDR3 length: 16 residues. The DNA for the CDR3 is TGTGCCAGCAGCCAAGAACCCGCGGTTTCCACAGATACGCAGTATTTT. Amino acids: CASSQEPAVSTDTQYF.

The chain combines TRBV29-1 with TRBJ2-5; no firm D call. The CDR3 contains 14 residues. V dropped 4 bases and J dropped 2 bases, with 14 bases sitting between them. Germline assignment: CDR1 SQVTM and CDR2 ANQGSEA. CDR3 amino acids: CSVVESGGQETQYF. DNA for the CDR3: TGCAGCGTTGTGGAATCGGGTGGACAAGAGACCCAGTACTTC.

The chain recombines TRBV18 with TRBJ1-1; D is unclear. The CDR3 covers 12 residues. The V gene lost 3 bases and the J gene lost 5 bases, with 7 bases spanning the gap. In germline, CDR1 is KGHSH, CDR2 LQKENI. The CDR3 here is CASSPYVTEAFF. The CDR3 DNA reads TGTGCCAGCTCACCCTACGTAACTGAAGCTTTCTTT.

This clonotype was found many times. V and J are TRBV9 and TRBJ2-1, with a possible D match to TRBD1 (5 bases). Deletions cut 2 bases from V and 0 bases from J, with 9 bases between. Germline-derived CDR1 and CDR2 are SGDLS and YYNGEE. The CDR3 extends over 15 amino acids. The CDR3, as DNA: TGTGCCAGCAGCGTTGGGGCAAGCTCCTACAATGAGCAGTTCTTC. As protein: CASSVGASSYNEQFF.

This clonotype was observed a few times. J is TRBJ2-1 and V is TRBV7-2; 11 positions agree with TRBD2. CDR1 SGHTA and CDR2 FQGNSA come from the germline V gene. The CDR3 sequence is 18 residues long. The V segment lost 1 base and the J segment 5 bases; nucleotides outside the gene matches: 10. The CDR3: CASSLEPPGTSGDNEQFF. The CDR3 DNA reads as TGTGCCAGCAGCTTAGAACCCCCCGGGACTAGCGGCGACAATGAGCAGTTCTTC.

This clonotype occurred a few times. The CDR3 loop is CASSSGLAYNEQFF. CDR3 bases: TGTGCCAGCAGCTCGGGACTAGCCTACAATGAGCAGTTCTTC. The V and J genes are TRBV7-2 and TRBJ2-1, with 8 bases that match TRBD2. V was clipped by 4 bases and J by 2 bases; unmatched bases: 1. Germline CDR1 and CDR2: SGHTA and FQGNSA. CDR3 length equals 14 residues.

This clonotype occurred many times. The chain recombines TRBV6-1 with TRBJ1-4, with TRBD1 identical over 8 bases. With 6 bases clipped from V and 14 bases from J, the junction kept 8 bases outside the gene matches. Per the germline V gene, CDR1 is MNHNS and CDR2 is SASEGT. This CDR3 spans 12 amino acids. In nucleotides, the CDR3 is TGTGCCAGCAGGACAGGGACAGGCCAGCTGTTTTTT. Protein product: CASRTGTGQLFF.

The chain has TRBV5-1 and TRBJ2-1; 12 nucleotides line up with TRBD2. The germline V gene has CDR1 SGHRS and CDR2 YFSETQ. The CDR3 contains 15 residues. V gave up 4 bases and J gave up 6 bases; unmatched junction bases: 5. Here the CDR3 reads CASSPTSGRCNEQFF. The CDR3 coding sequence is TGCGCCAGCAGCCCGACTAGCGGGAGATGCAATGAGCAGTTCTTC.

This clonotype appeared a few times. The chain is built from TRBV7-9 and TRBJ1-6; D gene unclear. CDR3 size: 12 residues. The V gene's germline CDR1 is SEHNR and CDR2 FQNEAQ (reference sequence). Trimming stripped 5 bases from V and 5 bases from J, with 4 bases between. The CDR3 bases are TGTGCCAGCAGCCGCGATAATTCACCCCTCCACTTT. Translation: CASSRDNSPLHF.

The chain couples TRBV6-6 to TRBJ2-3, with D perhaps matching TRBD1 or TRBD2 (6 bases each). This CDR3 is built from 12 residues. V was shortened by 6 bases and J by 7 bases, with 11 bases between the two germline ends. CDR1 MNHNY and CDR2 SVGAGI come from the germline V gene (reference sequence). CDR3 sequence (DNA): TGTGCCAGCAGACAGGGACTTCATACGCAGTATTTT. Translating gives CASRQGLHTQYF.

The chain employs TRBV20-1 and TRBJ2-7; 8 bases fit TRBD2. The CDR3 has 14 residues. Germline CDR1 reads DFQATT; CDR2 reads SNEGSKA (reference sequence). V dropped 6 bases and J dropped 4; count of bases not matched to a gene: 11. CDR3 sequence: CSASRGSGTYEQYF. DNA of the CDR3: TGCAGTGCAAGTAGAGGTAGCGGGACTTACGAGCAGTACTTC.

This clonotype was recorded at least ten times. The chain carries TRBV6-5 and TRBJ1-2; 10 positions agree with TRBD1. The CDR3 has 15 amino acids. Germline trimming cut 4 bases from V and 8 bases from J; bases unmatched to any gene: 10. Germline loops: CDR1 MNHEY, CDR2 SVGAGI. The DNA of the CDR3 is TGTGCCAGCAGTTCAGCCGGGACAGGGGAAAGAGGCTACACCTTC. The encoded protein is CASSSAGTGERGYTF.

The chain has TRBV4-2 and TRBJ2-1; the match to TRBD2 covers 11 bases. Germline loops: CDR1 LGHNA, CDR2 YNFKEQ. The length of the CDR3 is 14 residues. CDR3 residues: CSPSGGRGQGEQFF. In DNA form, the CDR3 reads TGTTCCCCTAGCGGGGGGAGGGGGCAGGGTGAGCAGTTCTTC.

J is TRBJ2-5 and V is TRBV27; D assignment may be TRBD1 or TRBD2 (6 bases each). The V end was cut by 5 bases, the J end by 4 bases, with 14 bases between. The CDR3 is made up of 14 amino acids. Germline values: CDR1 MNHEY, CDR2 SMNVEV (reference sequence). CDR3 protein: CASSGTGGRETQYF. For the CDR3, the DNA is TGTGCCAGCAGTGGTACCGGGGGCAGAGAGACCCAGTACTTC.

This clonotype has just a few counts. The chain recombines TRBV2 with TRBJ2-7; TRBD2 is a possible D gene (6 bases). Trimming removed 9 bases from V and 0 bases from J, with 12 bases in between. CDR1 is SNHLY, CDR2 FYNNEI, per germline. CDR3 length: 13 residues. The CDR3: CASGVLASYEQYF. The CDR3 region has the DNA TGTGCCAGTGGGGTACTAGCCTCCTACGAGCAGTACTTC.